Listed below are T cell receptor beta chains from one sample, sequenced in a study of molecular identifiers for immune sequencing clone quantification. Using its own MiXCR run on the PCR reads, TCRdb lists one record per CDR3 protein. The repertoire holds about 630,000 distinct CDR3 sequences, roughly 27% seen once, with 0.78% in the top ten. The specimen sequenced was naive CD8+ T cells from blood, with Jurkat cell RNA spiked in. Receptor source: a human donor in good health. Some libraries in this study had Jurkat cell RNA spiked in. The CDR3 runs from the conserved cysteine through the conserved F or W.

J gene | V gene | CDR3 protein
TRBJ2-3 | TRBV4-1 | CASSATGTSGGPFSDTQYF
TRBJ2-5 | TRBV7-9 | CASRGPETQYF
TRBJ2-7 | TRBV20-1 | CSLHALATPYEQYF
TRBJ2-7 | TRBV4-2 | CASSQEFLYEQYF
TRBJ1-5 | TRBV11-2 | CASSLAAAGNQPQHF
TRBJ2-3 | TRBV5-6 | CASSLAGQGGFPSTDTRYF
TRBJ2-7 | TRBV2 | CASSEAGLGPQQYF
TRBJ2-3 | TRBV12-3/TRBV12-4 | CASTRHLTSTDTQYF
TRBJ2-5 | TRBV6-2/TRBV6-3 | CASTPRTSGGQETQYF
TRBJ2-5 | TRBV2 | CASTGQGLETQYF
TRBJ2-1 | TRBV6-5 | CASSGPTSGKSSYNEQFF
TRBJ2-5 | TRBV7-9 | CASSSTTGDETQYF
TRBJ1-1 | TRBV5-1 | CATRGVSGTEAFF
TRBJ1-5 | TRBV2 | CASRKDGRNSNQPQHF
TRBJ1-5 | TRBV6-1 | CASREKESWPQHF
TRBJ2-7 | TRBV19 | CASRGHPYEQYF
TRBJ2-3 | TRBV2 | CASSEEVLGTDTQYF
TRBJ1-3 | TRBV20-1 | CSARDWRGRDPSGNTIYF
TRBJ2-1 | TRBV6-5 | CASSYSIAGGPNEQFF
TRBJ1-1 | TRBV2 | CASSEFLGLGTEAFF
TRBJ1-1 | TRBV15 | CATSRRGRGNTEAFF
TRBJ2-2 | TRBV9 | CASSADTMSGELFF
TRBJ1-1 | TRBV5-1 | CASSLGQGQTEAFF
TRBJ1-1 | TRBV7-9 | CASSFLEVFF
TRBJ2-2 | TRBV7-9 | CASSLARGQGVAGELFF
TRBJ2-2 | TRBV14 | CASSQDGHPGYTGELFF
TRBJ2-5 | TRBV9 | CASSVAGDDETQYF